A single sample gave rise to the 5 T cell receptor beta chains below, sequenced in a study of blood T cells in healthy people across ages. Next came a second PCR, run for roughly 6 to 11 cycles, which used a sample-barcoded 5' primer along with a J-beta primer mix. TCRdb used MiXCR to reprocess the 5' RACE reads, holding one entry per CDR3 protein. In the table there are 850,000 to 1,000,000 distinct CDR3 sequences, 40% to 60% of which are singletons. Sequencing input: blood. These receptors came from a man in his thirties or forties in good health.

This clonotype was found a few times. The chain is built from TRBV28 and TRBJ2-6; 11 bases agree with TRBD1. The J segment lost 0 bases and the V segment lost 8 bases, leaving 9 bases of the junction unmatched. This CDR3 is built from 18 residues. Looked up from germline, CDR1 is MDHEN and CDR2 is SYDVKM. The CDR3 DNA sequence: TGTGCCAGCCGTAGGGGGACAGGGGGTTCCTCTGGGGCCAACGTCCTGACTTTC. It encodes CASRRGTGGSSGANVLTF.

The chain employs TRBV29-1 and TRBJ2-3; D gene ambiguous. Germline loops: CDR1 SQVTM, CDR2 ANQGSEA. V was shortened by 7 bases and J by 2 bases, with 13 bases between the two germline ends. This CDR3 region has 13 residues. CDR3: CSAGPRTTDTQYF. The CDR3 DNA reads as TGCAGCGCCGGGCCCCGGACCACAGATACGCAGTATTTT.

V is TRBV12-3 or TRBV12-4 and J is TRBJ2-3; 9 bases agree with TRBD2. V lost 3 bases, J lost 5 bases, and 6 bases stayed unmatched. The CDR3 is made up of 15 amino acids. The CDR3 here is CASSFASGVQDTQYF. The CDR3 DNA reads as TGTGCCAGCAGTTTCGCTAGCGGGGTGCAAGATACGCAGTATTTT.

This clonotype is a singleton in its sample. An end of the junction does not agree with germline; a read error may underlie this. The V and J genes are TRBV6-5 and TRBJ2-7; a weak D match, TRBD2 (6 bases). Germline V gene data show CDR1 as MNHEY and CDR2 as SVGAGI. The CDR3 runs to 15 residues. The DNA of the CDR3 is TGTGCCAGCAGTTACGGGACTTCCAGCTCCTACGAGCGGTACTTC. It codes for CASSYGTSSSYERYF.

The J gene is TRBJ2-1, the V gene TRBV5-6, with TRBD2 identical over 9 bases. The CDR3 runs 18 residues. Germline lookup yields CDR1 SGHDT and CDR2 YYEEEE. The junction had 12 bases not matched to a gene; V was cut back by 1 base and J by 4 bases. The CDR3 coding sequence is TGTGCCAGCAGCTTGAACCTCCTAGCGGGGACCTCATACAATGAGCAGTTCTTC. It codes for CASSLNLLAGTSYNEQFF.